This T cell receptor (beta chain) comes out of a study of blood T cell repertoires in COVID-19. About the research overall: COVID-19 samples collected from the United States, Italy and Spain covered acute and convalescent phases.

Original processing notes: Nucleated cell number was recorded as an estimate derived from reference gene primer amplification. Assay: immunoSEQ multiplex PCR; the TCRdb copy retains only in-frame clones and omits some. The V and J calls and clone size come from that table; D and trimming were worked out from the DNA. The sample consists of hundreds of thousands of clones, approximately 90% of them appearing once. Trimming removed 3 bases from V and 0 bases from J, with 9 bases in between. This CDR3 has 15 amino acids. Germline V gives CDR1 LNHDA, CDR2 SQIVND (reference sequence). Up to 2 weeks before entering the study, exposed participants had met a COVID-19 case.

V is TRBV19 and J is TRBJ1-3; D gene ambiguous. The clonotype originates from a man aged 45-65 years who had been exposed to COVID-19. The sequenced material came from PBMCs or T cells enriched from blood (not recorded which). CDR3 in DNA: TGTGCCAGTAGTATTTTCGGAGACTCTGGAAACACCATATATTTT. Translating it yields CASSIFGDSGNTIYF.